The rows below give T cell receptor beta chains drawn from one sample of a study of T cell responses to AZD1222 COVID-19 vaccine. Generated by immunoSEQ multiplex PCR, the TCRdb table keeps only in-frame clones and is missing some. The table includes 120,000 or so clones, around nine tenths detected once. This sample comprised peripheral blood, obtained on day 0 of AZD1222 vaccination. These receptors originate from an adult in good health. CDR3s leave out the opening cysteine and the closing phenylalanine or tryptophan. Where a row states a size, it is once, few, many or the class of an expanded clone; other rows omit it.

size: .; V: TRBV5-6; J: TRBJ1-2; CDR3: ASSKTGNVGQGYT
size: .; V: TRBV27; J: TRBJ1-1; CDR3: ASSLSFLEPTEAF
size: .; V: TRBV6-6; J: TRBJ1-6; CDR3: ASTLLGQGGSPLH
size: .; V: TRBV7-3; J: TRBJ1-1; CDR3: ASSLLASTEAF
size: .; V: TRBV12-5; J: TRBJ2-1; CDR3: ASGSGQSSYNEQF
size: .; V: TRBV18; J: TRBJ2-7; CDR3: ASSPRGGDEQY
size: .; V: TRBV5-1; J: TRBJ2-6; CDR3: ASSPRTGTGANVLT
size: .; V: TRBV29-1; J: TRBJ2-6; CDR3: SVPDGSSGANVLT
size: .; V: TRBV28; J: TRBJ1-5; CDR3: ASSLEKALSNQPQH
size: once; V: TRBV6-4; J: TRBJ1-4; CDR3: ASSDSQQGNMF
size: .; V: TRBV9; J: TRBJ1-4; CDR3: ASSPGQGAYEKLF
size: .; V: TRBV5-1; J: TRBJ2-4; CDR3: ASSLPSRVAKNIQY
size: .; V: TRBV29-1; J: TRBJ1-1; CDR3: SVRFGTQNTEAF
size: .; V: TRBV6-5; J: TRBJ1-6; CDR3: ASMKAVGSPLH
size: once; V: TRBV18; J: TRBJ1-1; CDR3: ASSLPGHLGAEAF
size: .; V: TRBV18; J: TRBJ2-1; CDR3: ASSPLAVSYNEQF
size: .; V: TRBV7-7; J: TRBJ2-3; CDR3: ASSPLAGGPGDTQY
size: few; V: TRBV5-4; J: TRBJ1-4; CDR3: ASSPRDEGEKLF
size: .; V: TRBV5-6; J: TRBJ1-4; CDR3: ASSLGYLEALGSNEKLF
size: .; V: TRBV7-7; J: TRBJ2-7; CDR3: ASSSGQGAYEQY
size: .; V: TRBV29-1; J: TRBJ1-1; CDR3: SAGEVATEAF
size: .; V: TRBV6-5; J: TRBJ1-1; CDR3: ASSYGTASVGTEAF
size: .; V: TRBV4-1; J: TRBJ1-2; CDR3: ASSQGDYGYT
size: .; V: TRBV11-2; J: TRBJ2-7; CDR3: ASSPYPGRGPYEQY
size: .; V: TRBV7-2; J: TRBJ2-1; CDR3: ASSSVRGLADNEQF
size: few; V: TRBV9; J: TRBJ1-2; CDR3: ASSDGTGTGRGYT
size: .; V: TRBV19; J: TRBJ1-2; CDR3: ASRPGRGNYGYT
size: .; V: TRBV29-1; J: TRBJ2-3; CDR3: SVEGPLSQTADTQY
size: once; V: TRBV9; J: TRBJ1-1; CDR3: ASSVGNRAEAF
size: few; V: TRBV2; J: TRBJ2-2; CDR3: ASSVVSNTGELF
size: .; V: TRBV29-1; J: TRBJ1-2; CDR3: SVSPGTEYGYT
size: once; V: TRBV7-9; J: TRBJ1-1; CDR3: ASSPTRDPGVAEAF
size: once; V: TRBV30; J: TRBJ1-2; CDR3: AWSVSGGIDYGYT
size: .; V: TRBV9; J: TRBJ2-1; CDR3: ASSVGAAPYNEQF
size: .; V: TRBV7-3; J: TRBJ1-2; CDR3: ASSLWENYGYT
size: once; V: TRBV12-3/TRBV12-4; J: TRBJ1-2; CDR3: ASSYTGGGYT
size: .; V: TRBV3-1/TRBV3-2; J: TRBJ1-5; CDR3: ASSQWGGCQPQH
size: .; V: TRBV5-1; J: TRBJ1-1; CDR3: ASSWDSGSYTEAF
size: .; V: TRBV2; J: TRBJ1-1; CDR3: ASSEGEGTEAF
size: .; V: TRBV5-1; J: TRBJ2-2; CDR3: ASSPLQGAGTGELF
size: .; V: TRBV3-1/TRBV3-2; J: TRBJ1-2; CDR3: ASSQAGAYGYT
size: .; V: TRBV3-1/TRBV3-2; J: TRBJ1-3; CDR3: ASSNLNTIY
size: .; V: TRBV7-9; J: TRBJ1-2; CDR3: ASTNQGQPNYGYT
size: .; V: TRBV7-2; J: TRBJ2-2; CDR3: ASSPGQGSTGELF
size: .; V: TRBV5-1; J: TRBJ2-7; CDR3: ASSQLSGSVDEQY
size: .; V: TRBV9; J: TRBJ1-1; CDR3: ASSVGSGGDTEAF